This passage covers 26 T cell receptor beta chains from one sample sequenced in a study of blood T cell repertoires in COVID-19. Sequenced by immunoSEQ multiplex PCR; TCRdb stores in-frame clones only, minus some. The sample holds 95,000 to 130,000 clones, around 78% seen once. What was sequenced was peripheral blood. The source of these receptors is a young man with acute or convalescent COVID-19.

The chain combines TRBV6-4 with TRBJ2-1; 9 bases fit TRBD2. The trim removed 4 bases at V and 0 bases at J, leaving 1 base unmatched. CDR1 is MRHNA, CDR2 SNTAGT, per germline. CDR3 length equals 15 residues. The CDR3 region is CASSGAGGSYNEQFF. For the CDR3, the DNA is TGTGCCAGCAGTGGAGCGGGAGGCTCCTACAATGAGCAGTTCTTC.

The chain joins TRBV2 to TRBJ2-7; 8 nucleotides match TRBD1. CDR3 length: 14 amino acids. Germline assignment: CDR1 SNHLY and CDR2 FYNNEI. The junction had 12 bases not matched to a gene; V was cut back by 10 bases and J by 4 bases. CDR3 nucleotides: TGTGCCATCCTGGGAGGCAGGGGGCTATACGAGCAGTACTTC. It specifies CAILGGRGLYEQYF.

The rearrangement links TRBV13 to TRBJ2-3; 14 bases line up with TRBD2. The CDR3 has 17 residues. Germline loops: CDR1 PRHDT, CDR2 FYEKMQ (reference sequence). The ends lost 5 bases at V and 0 bases at J; junction bases unmatched: 4. CDR3 sequence reads: CASSLRTSGGSTDTQYF. The CDR3, as DNA: TGTGCCAGCAGCCTCCGGACTAGCGGGGGGAGCACAGATACGCAGTATTTT. The complete variable domain, with remaining parts taken from reference TRBV13 and TRBJ2-3, reads AAGVIQSPRHLIKEKRETATLKCYPIPRHDTVYWYQQGPGQDPQFLISFYEKMQSDKGSIPDRFSAQQFSDYHSELNMSSLELGDSALYFCASSLRTSGGSTDTQYFGPGTRLTVL.

The gene calls are TRBV4-3 and TRBJ2-1; the D is unclear. Trimming took 0 bases from V and 6 from J, leaving 9 bases between them. The germline V gene encodes CDR1 LGHNA and CDR2 YSLEER. CDR3 size: 14 residues. CDR3 nucleotide sequence: TGCGCCAGCAGCCAAGACTCTAGTCGCAATGAGCAGTTCTTC. Residues: CASSQDSSRNEQFF.

The chain combines TRBV5-1 with TRBJ1-1; TRBD1 matches at 9 bases. CDR3 length: 18 residues. Germline V gene data show CDR1 as SGHRS and CDR2 as YFSETQ. The J segment lost 0 bases and the V segment lost 2 bases, leaving 11 bases of the junction unmatched. The CDR3 DNA follows: TGCGCCAGCAGCTTTTCCGGGACAGGGTCTAGTTTGAACACTGAAGCTTTCTTT. This translates into CASSFSGTGSSLNTEAFF. The variable domain in full, with the rest retrieved from reference TRBV5-1 and TRBJ1-1, is KAGVTQTPRYLIKTRGQQVTLSCSPISGHRSVSWYQQTPGQGLQFLFEYFSETQRNKGNFPGRFSGRQFSNSRSEMNVSTLELGDSALYLCASSFSGTGSSLNTEAFFGQGTRLTVV.

The genes are TRBV4-1 and TRBJ1-5; TRBD1 agrees at 8 bases. Germline V gene lookup returns CDR1 MGHRA and CDR2 YSYEKL. The CDR3 has 13 amino acids. Trimming removed 0 bases from V and 15 bases from J; junction bases left unmatched: 7. This CDR3 reads CASSQDLGQGTHF. CDR3 coding DNA: TGCGCCAGCAGCCAAGATCTAGGACAGGGTACGCATTTT.

This clone was seen a few times. The gene calls are TRBV28 and TRBJ2-1; 14 bases are a match to TRBD2. Germline-derived CDR1 and CDR2 are MDHEN and SYDVKM. This CDR3 is built from 13 residues. J gave up 6 bases and V 8 bases, and 0 bases lay outside the gene matches. CDR3 residues: CASGTSGGNEQFF. DNA of the CDR3: TGTGCCAGCGGGACTAGCGGGGGCAATGAGCAGTTCTTC.

The V and J genes are TRBV7-9 and TRBJ2-3, with 12 bases aligning to TRBD2. Germline lookup yields CDR1 SEHNR and CDR2 FQNEAQ (reference sequence). The V and J ends lost 3 bases and 4 bases, in that order; junction bases with no gene match: 8. The length of the CDR3 is 17 residues. CDR3 amino acids: CASSFPRTSGVSDTQYF. CDR3 DNA: TGTGCCAGCAGCTTCCCGCGGACTAGCGGGGTCTCAGATACGCAGTATTTT.

The chain links TRBV3-1 (or the pseudogene TRBV3-2) to TRBJ2-5; TRBD2 matches at 7 bases. The V gene's germline CDR1 is LGHDT and CDR2 YNNKEL (reference sequence). The J segment lost 6 bases and the V segment lost 2 bases, leaving 18 bases of the junction unmatched. The length of the CDR3 is 18 residues. CDR3: CASSQRSLFRLAGQTQYF. DNA of the CDR3: TGTGCCAGCAGCCAAAGATCCCTCTTTCGACTAGCTGGGCAGACCCAGTACTTC.

This chain uses TRBV11-2 with TRBJ1-2; D is possibly TRBD1 (5 bases). The CDR3 contains 16 residues. Germline V gives CDR1 SGHAT, CDR2 FQNNGV. The V end was cut by 6 bases, the J end by 0 bases, with 17 bases between. The chain's CDR3 is CASRRGPDRANYGYTF. CDR3 sequence (DNA): TGTGCCAGCAGACGAGGTCCCGACAGAGCTAACTATGGCTACACCTTC.

CDR3 bases: TGTGCCAGCAGTCCCGCGGACAGGGTGGGTAACGAAAAACTGTTTTTT. Translating gives CASSPADRVGNEKLFF. V and J are TRBV28 and TRBJ1-4, with 8 bases fitting TRBD1. Germline CDR1 is MDHEN and CDR2 is SYDVKM. This CDR3 spans 16 amino acids. The V gene end was trimmed by 5 bases and the J gene end by 8 bases; junction bases not matched to a gene: 13.

The V and J genes are TRBV18 and TRBJ2-7, with a possible D match to TRBD1 (5 bases). CDR1 is KGHSH and CDR2 is LQKENI in the germline V gene. Trimming left V 2 bases short and J 1 base short, with 15 bases between. The CDR3 extends over 16 amino acids. The CDR3 reads CASSPTPGLGSYEQYF. CDR3 DNA sequence: TGTGCCAGCTCACCAACTCCAGGGTTGGGATCCTACGAGCAGTACTTC.

The V and J genes are TRBV12-3 or TRBV12-4 and TRBJ2-3; D gene ambiguous. The V gene lost 4 bases and the J gene lost 2 bases, with 7 bases spanning the gap. The CDR3 length is 13 residues. CDR3 DNA: TGTGCCAGCAGTTCTTCTACCACAGATACGCAGTATTTT. It yields the protein CASSSSTTDTQYF.

This chain uses TRBV6-5 with TRBJ1-2; 9 bases align to TRBD1. V was clipped by 5 bases and J by 4 bases; unmatched bases: 5. CDR1 MNHEY and CDR2 SVGAGI come from the germline V gene. The CDR3 extends over 14 amino acids. The CDR3 bases are TGTGCCAGCAGTCTACAGGGGGCAGCCTATGGCTACACCTTC. Its protein is CASSLQGAAYGYTF.

The chain recombines TRBV29-1 with TRBJ2-3, with 7 bases that match TRBD1. There are 14 residues in the CDR3. Germline V gives CDR1 SQVTM, CDR2 ANQGSEA. Trimming cost V 7 bases and J 2 bases; bases outside gene matches: 9. This chain's CDR3 is CSAQTGPLTDTQYF. The CDR3 DNA follows: TGCAGCGCTCAGACAGGGCCACTCACAGATACGCAGTATTTT.

The genes are TRBV27 and TRBJ2-1; D might be TRBD2 (5 bases). The CDR3 loop spans 16 amino acids. CDR1 is MNHEY and CDR2 is SMNVEV in the germline V gene (reference sequence). V was cut by 5 bases and J by 1 base, with 15 bases left in between. CDR3 amino acids: CASSPKTISSYNEQFF. DNA for the CDR3: TGTGCCAGCAGTCCAAAGACTATTTCGTCCTACAATGAGCAGTTCTTC.

The chain recombines TRBV7-9 with TRBJ2-2, with a tentative D call TRBD1 (5 bases). CDR3 size: 14 residues. Germline V CDR1 and CDR2: SEHNR, FQNEAQ (reference sequence). The ends were cut back, 1 base at V and 4 bases at J, with 7 bases in the middle. In DNA form, the CDR3 reads TGTGCCAGCAGCTTAGGGGGCGGCACCGGGGAGCTGTTTTTT. As protein: CASSLGGGTGELFF.

The V gene is TRBV9, the J gene TRBJ1-6; 9 bases map to TRBD1. V was pared by 3 bases and J by 6 bases, with 7 bases of the junction left unmatched. This CDR3 comprises 16 residues. CDR1 is SGDLS and CDR2 is YYNGEE in the germline V gene. This chain's CDR3 is CASSEKQGASNSPLHF. DNA of the CDR3: TGTGCCAGCAGCGAAAAACAGGGGGCATCTAATTCACCCCTCCACTTT.

The genes are TRBV5-1 and TRBJ1-1, with a weak D call TRBD1 (6 bases). Trimming left V 0 bases short and J 5 bases short, with 14 bases between. The length of the CDR3 is 15 residues. Per germline, CDR1 SGHRS and CDR2 YFSETQ. This CDR3 is CASSLDHPGDTEAFF. The CDR3 region has the DNA TGCGCCAGCAGCTTGGACCACCCAGGGGATACTGAAGCTTTCTTT.

This clone has only a few counts. V usage is TRBV19 and J usage is TRBJ1-1; D unresolved. Germline V CDR1 and CDR2: LNHDA, SQIVND (reference sequence). Trimming took 7 bases from V and 2 from J, leaving 17 bases between them. This CDR3 contains 15 residues. In DNA, the CDR3 is TGTGCCAGTACCCCAGACTCCTCGGGTAACACTGAAGCTTTCTTT. Translation gives CASTPDSSGNTEAFF.

The CDR3, as DNA: TGTGCCTGGAGTTCCCGATCTAGCGGGTTGGAGACCCAGTACTTC. Its protein product is CAWSSRSSGLETQYF. The J gene is TRBJ2-5, the V gene TRBV30; 8 nucleotides match TRBD2. The CDR3 covers 15 residues. Germline V gene data show CDR1 as GTSNPN and CDR2 as SVGIG (reference sequence). The ends lost 2 bases at V and 5 bases at J; junction bases unmatched: 10.

This clone turned up a few times. CDR3 sequence reads: CASSFRTSGSSNTGELFF. In nucleotides, the CDR3 is TGTGCCAGCAGCTTCAGGACTAGCGGGAGTAGTAACACCGGGGAGCTGTTTTTT. This sequence joins TRBV11-3 and TRBJ2-2; the match to TRBD2 covers 13 bases. With V trimmed by 3 bases and J by 2 bases, 6 bases remained unmatched. The CDR3 loop spans 18 amino acids. Germline values: CDR1 SGHNT, CDR2 YENEEA.

The chain employs TRBV6-1 and TRBJ1-2; D unresolved. V gave up 0 bases and J gave up 5 bases, with 10 bases separating them. CDR3 length: 14 residues. The V gene's germline CDR1 is MNHNS and CDR2 SASEGT. The CDR3 here is CASSEAGVRYGYTF. The CDR3, as DNA: TGTGCCAGCAGTGAAGCAGGAGTCCGGTATGGCTACACCTTC.

The chain combines TRBV5-4 with TRBJ2-5; 7 bases are shared with TRBD2. CDR1 is SGHNT and CDR2 is YYREEE in the germline V gene (reference sequence). The CDR3 loop spans 14 amino acids. V lost 4 bases, J lost 4 bases, and 7 bases stayed unmatched. The CDR3: CASSPPSGGETQYF. In DNA, the CDR3 is TGTGCCAGCAGCCCTCCTAGCGGCGGAGAGACCCAGTACTTC.

The genes are TRBV15 and TRBJ2-7; tentatively, D is TRBD1 (6 bases). Germline V gene lookup returns CDR1 LNHNV and CDR2 YYDKDF (reference sequence). This CDR3 contains 13 residues. V was trimmed by 1 base and J by 4 bases, leaving 8 bases between them. For the CDR3, the DNA is TGTGCCACCAGCAGAGGGACAGATTACGAGCAGTACTTC. Translating it yields CATSRGTDYEQYF.

The chain joins TRBV27 to TRBJ1-4; the D gene is possibly TRBD1 (5 bases). Trimming removed 5 bases from V and 8 bases from J, with 21 bases in between. CDR3 length equals 16 residues. Germline V gives CDR1 MNHEY, CDR2 SMNVEV (reference sequence). CDR3: CASSTYRGASKEKLFF. The CDR3, as DNA: TGTGCCAGCAGTACATACCGCGGGGCCTCGAAGGAAAAACTGTTTTTT.